This T cell receptor (beta chain) was observed in a study of immune evolution from preneoplasia to lung adenocarcinoma (dated by TCRdb to the early 2020s). In the study overall: The study profiled immune contexture across lung adenocarcinoma precursors and invasive adenocarcinoma using immune gene expression, TCR sequencing and multiplex immunofluorescence. Resected precursor lesions (AAH, AIS, MIA) and invasive adenocarcinomas were compared with paired morphologically normal lung tissue. Sample size was based on specimen availability rather than a prior power calculation. The immune data were combined with whole exome sequencing and methylation data from the same cohort of nodules. The overall cohort was made up of 53 patients with pulmonary nodules who had surgical resection. TCR sequencing data were obtained from 55 or so patients. According to the study, around 110 samples went through TCR sequencing. POLYSOLVER was used to infer Class I HLA alleles from exome data, and LOHHLA was used to detect allele-specific HLA loss.

General conclusions and limits of the study: Because every patient came from Japan and China, how well the results apply to Western populations was uncertain. The highest clonality was observed in normal lung, whereas higher T cell density and diversity but lower clonality appeared to be present in later-stage lesions. Normal lung had the highest top T cell clone frequencies, and these frequencies appeared to fall progressively from AAH through AIS, MIA and invasive adenocarcinoma. The findings reflected association rather than direct causation, and larger cohorts with long-term follow-up and longitudinal biopsies were considered necessary.

The V end loses 1 base and the J end loses 6 bases, and a stretch of 3 bases separates them. The cysteine opens and the phenylalanine closes a CDR3 of 12 amino acids. The entry retains the CDR3 DNA only, 36 bases that are in frame from base 1. Via the germline V gene, CDR1 is SGHAT and CDR2 FQNNGV. The immunoSEQ hsTCRbeta Kit was used to sequence TCR beta CDR3 regions from DNA. The study's processing was this. TCR sequencing data were analysed with the ImmunoSEQ Analyzer. T cell clonality was defined as 1 minus Pielou's evenness computed on productive rearrangements. The inverse Simpson index, applied to productive templates, was used to measure T cell diversity. T cell density was expressed as TCR beta template counts normalized to usable DNA, with usable DNA estimated by amplifying and sequencing housekeeping genes. TCR metrics were compared across histologic stages using two-sided Kruskal-Wallis tests. The immuneACCESS repertoire file appears here via TCRdb, limited to in-frame rearrangements. These files lack a portion of the clones; in checked studies, under half of the deficit traces to unresolved V genes, and the cause of the others is not known. The V and J calls and clone size are taken from that table; D and trimming were inferred from the DNA. The sample includes fewer than 5,000 clones, with 65% to 80% observed a single time. Together, the top ten hold approximately 8% of the sample.

Between about 2014 and 2018, the patients underwent resection in either Japan or China. Two lung cancer pathologists independently reviewed H&E slides to confirm the histologic diagnosis of every case. DNA was isolated from FFPE tissue using the AllPrep DNA/RNA FFPE Kit. This clone was found a few times. There is no known antigen for this receptor. No clone much larger than this one lies a single base away; base qualities are absent. The receptor was isolated from an older donor with lung adenocarcinoma. The source material was FFPE adjacent normal lung tissue. The V and J genes are TRBV11-2 and TRBJ2-2, with the D gene uncertain. The CDR3 region reads CASSLGSGELFF. The DNA sequence follows: TGTGCCAGCAGCTTAGGGTCCGGGGAGCTGTTTTTT.